This entry describes one T cell receptor beta chain. Everyone who took part was roughly 18 to 89 years old, and they came from about 25 US areas. Clinical history as reported by participants underpinned cohort assignment. Only in-frame clones appear in the TCRdb table, and some are missing; sequencing was by immunoSEQ multiplex PCR. The sample has around 200,000 clones, about 84% seen once. This specimen belongs to a study of blood T cell repertoires in COVID-19. Study overall: Some COVID-19 samples were acute and others convalescent; all came from the United States, Italy and Spain.

V shed 2 bases and J shed 4 bases, with 10 bases lying between them. Germline CDR1 is KGHDR and CDR2 is SFDVKD. The CDR3 spans 14 residues. The chain recombines TRBV24-1 with TRBJ1-2, with D unresolved. The specimen was PBMCs or T cells enriched from blood (not recorded which). This clonotype originated in a man between 35 and 55 years old with acute COVID-19. The CDR3 coding sequence is TGTGCCACCAGTGATTCCGGACTGAGCTATGGCTACACCTTC. This encodes CATSDSGLSYGYTF.